The TCR beta chain described here comes from a study of blood T cell repertoires in COVID-19. About the research overall: Acute-phase and convalescent COVID-19 samples originated in the United States, Italy and Spain. In each case, the material was cDNA or gDNA derived from T cells, B-cell-depleted T cells, or PBMCs.

CDR3 length equals 13 residues. The germline gives CDR1 SEHNR, CDR2 FQNEAQ (reference sequence). V dropped 5 bases and J dropped 8; count of bases not matched to a gene: 2. Original processing notes: Researchers report that nucleated cell counts were estimated from reference gene primer amplification. The repertoire was sequenced with immunoSEQ multiplex PCR; TCRdb's copy has only in-frame clones and lacks some. Clone size and V and J calls were adopted from that table, with D and trimming inferred from the DNA. The top ten clones hold approximately 0.7% of a sample with over 200,000 clones, roughly 88% of them seen once.

The chain links TRBV7-9 to TRBJ1-6; TRBD1 agrees at 8 bases. The clonotype originates from a human donor in a cohort sampled during active COVID-19. Sequencing input: peripheral blood. The CDR3 DNA sequence: TGTGCCAGCAGCGTGACAGGGGATTCACCCCTCCACTTT. Translated: CASSVTGDSPLHF.